Below are 15 T cell receptor beta chains sequenced from a single sample in a study of somatic mutations in cytotoxic T cells in rheumatoid arthritis. Assay used: immunoSEQ multiplex PCR; TCRdb lists only in-frame clones, some missing. The sample has under 15,000 clones, approximately 69% seen once; the top ten hold 9% to 10%. The sequencing input was CD8+ T cells sorted from blood. These TCRs come from a man in his 70s in good health.

V is TRBV19 and J is TRBJ2-5; 7 bases agree with TRBD1. The germline CDR1 and CDR2 sequences are LNHDA and SQIVND (reference sequence). The CDR3 length is 13 residues. The ends lost 8 bases at V and 5 bases at J; junction bases unmatched: 8. The CDR3 DNA reads TGTGCCAGTTCGGACAGGTCGTGGGAGACCCAGTACTTC. Translation: CASSDRSWETQYF.

The chain combines TRBV15 with TRBJ2-5; D perhaps matches TRBD2 (6 bases). The germline CDR1 and CDR2 sequences are LNHNV and YYDKDF (reference sequence). The CDR3 sequence is 17 residues long. V was pared by 8 bases and J by 1 base, with 23 bases between. The CDR3 DNA reads TGTGCCACCCGGTCGGGGGTAGTCTCGACCTCCCAAGAGACCCAGTACTTC. Translating it yields CATRSGVVSTSQETQYF. The full variable domain, completed using reference TRBV15 and TRBJ2-5, is DAMVIQNPRYQVTQFGKPVTLSCSQTLNHNVMYWYQQKSSQAPKLLFHYYDKDFNNEADTPDNFQSRRPNTSFCFLDIRSPGLGDTAMYLCATRSGVVSTSQETQYFGPGTRLLVL.

The rearrangement links TRBV7-3 to TRBJ2-1; D gene unclear. Germline-derived CDR1 and CDR2 are SGHTA and FQGTGA. The CDR3 sequence is 13 residues long. Trimming removed 3 bases from V and 8 bases from J, with 11 bases in between. The CDR3, as DNA: TGTGCCAGCAGCTTCTTAGACGGAGATGAGCAGTTCTTC. Translated, it gives CASSFLDGDEQFF. The variable domain in full, with the rest retrieved from reference TRBV7-3 and TRBJ2-1, is GAGVSQTPSNKVTEKGKYVELRCDPISGHTALYWYRQSLGQGPEFLIYFQGTGAADDSGLPNDRFFAVRPEGSVSTLKIQRTERGDSAVYLCASSFLDGDEQFFGPGTRLTVL.

This clone has a handful of counts. V usage is TRBV5-6 and J usage is TRBJ2-7; D is unclear. Per the germline V gene, CDR1 is SGHDT and CDR2 is YYEEEE. The CDR3 totals 14 residues. V shed 1 base and J shed 2 bases, with 10 bases lying between them. As DNA, the CDR3 is TGTGCCAGCAGCTTGCGGGTAGTCACCTACGAGCAGTACTTC. Translated: CASSLRVVTYEQYF.

The genes are TRBV21-1 and TRBJ2-2; the tabulated D call, TRBD1, remains unverified against the DNA. TRBV21-1 is reported as a pseudogene. There are 20 residues in the CDR3. This CDR3 reads CASSPSPGQGERGSTGELFF. DNA for the CDR3: TGTGCCAGCAGCCCCTCTCCGGGACAGGGTGAGCGGGGTAGCACCGGGGAGCTGTTTTTT.

V gene TRBV5-6 combines with J gene TRBJ1-1; TRBD1 aligns across 10 bases. The V gene end was trimmed by 4 bases and the J gene end by 12 bases; junction bases not matched to a gene: 6. The CDR3 runs to 12 residues. Germline CDR1 reads SGHDT; CDR2 reads YYEEEE. The CDR3 is CASSSGTGVTFF. CDR3 DNA: TGTGCCAGCAGCAGTGGGACAGGGGTGACTTTCTTT.

The chain carries TRBV19 and TRBJ2-3; D tentatively reads TRBD1 or TRBD2 (5 bases each). The V and J ends lost 5 bases and 6 bases respectively, with 9 bases between them. Per germline, CDR1 LNHDA and CDR2 SQIVND (reference sequence). The CDR3 runs to 12 residues. CDR3 coding DNA: TGTGCCAGTAGTGGGGGATGGGATACGCAGTATTTT. Translating it yields CASSGGWDTQYF. The full variable domain, completed using reference TRBV19 and TRBJ2-3, is DGGITQSPKYLFRKEGQNVTLSCEQNLNHDAMYWYRQDPGQGLRLIYYSQIVNDFQKGDIAEGYSVSREKKESFPLTVTSAQKNPTAFYLCASSGGWDTQYFGPGTRLTVL.

This sequence joins TRBV10-1 and TRBJ2-7; the D gene is possibly TRBD1 (6 bases). The germline V and J ends were trimmed by 3 bases and 6 bases, with 15 bases remaining between them. The CDR3 loop spans 14 amino acids. Germline lookup yields CDR1 WNHNN and CDR2 SYGVQD (reference sequence). CDR3 in amino acids: CASSDPGHLGEQYF. In DNA, the CDR3 is TGCGCCAGCAGTGATCCGGGACACCTTGGCGAGCAGTACTTC.

The rearrangement uses TRBV6-1 and TRBJ2-5, with TRBD1 identical over 7 bases. Germline loops: CDR1 MNHNS, CDR2 SASEGT. The CDR3 sequence is 15 residues long. J gave up 5 bases and V 5 bases, and 11 bases lay outside the gene matches. CDR3 protein: CASSQEGAQRETQYF. CDR3 nucleotide sequence: TGTGCCAGCAGTCAAGAGGGGGCGCAGAGGGAGACCCAGTACTTC.

Only a few counts were recorded for this clone. The CDR3 region is CASTGTVNTEAFF. The CDR3 coding sequence is TGTGCCAGCACCGGGACAGTCAACACTGAAGCTTTCTTT. This chain connects TRBV9 to TRBJ1-1; 7 bases are shared with TRBD1. Germline-derived CDR1 and CDR2 are SGDLS and YYNGEE. CDR3 length: 13 amino acids. V lost 6 bases and J lost 2; bases outside the gene matches: 4. Full variable domain (rest looked up from reference TRBV9 and TRBJ1-1): DSGVTQTPKHLITATGQRVTLRCSPRSGDLSVYWYQQSLDQGLQFLIQYYNGEERAKGNILERFSAQQFPDLHSELNLSSLELGDSALYFCASTGTVNTEAFFGQGTRLTVV.

The table lists this clone with a count of one. This chain connects TRBV5-6 to TRBJ1-2; 12 positions match TRBD1. Germline V gene sequence: CDR1 SGHDT, CDR2 YYEEEE. With V trimmed by 4 bases and J by 4 bases, 11 bases remained unmatched. The CDR3 spans 17 residues. CDR3 in DNA: TGTGCCAGCAGCCAAACCGGGACAGGGGGCGGTGGCTATGGCTACACCTTC. It encodes CASSQTGTGGGGYGYTF.

This clone has only one observation. The J gene is TRBJ2-7, the V gene TRBV6-1; TRBD1 matches 7 bases. V lost 1 base, J lost 2 bases, and 5 bases stayed unmatched. Germline V lookup: CDR1 MNHNS, CDR2 SASEGT. The CDR3 consists of 15 residues. Written as DNA, the CDR3 is TGTGCCAGCAGTGAAGGACAGGGTTTCGCCTACGAGCAGTACTTC. Its translation: CASSEGQGFAYEQYF.

The chain has TRBV7-9 and TRBJ1-1; 7 positions agree with TRBD1. The V gene's germline CDR1 is SEHNR and CDR2 FQNEAQ (reference sequence). Trimming cost V 1 base and J 3 bases; bases outside gene matches: 8. The CDR3 runs to 16 residues. DNA of the CDR3: TGTGCCAGCAGCTTAGGTGCAGGCAGGGGGTACACTGAAGCTTTCTTT. Residues: CASSLGAGRGYTEAFF.

The chain couples TRBV9 to TRBJ2-5, with D perhaps matching TRBD1 (5 bases). CDR1 and CDR2 from the germline V gene are SGDLS and YYNGEE. Trimming took off 0 bases at V and 1 base at J, with 7 bases between the two ends. The CDR3 extends over 14 amino acids. The CDR3 nucleotides are TGTGCCAGCAGCGTAGGGGGCGGCCAAGAGACCCAGTACTTC. It is translated as CASSVGGGQETQYF.

This chain joins TRBV5-1 and TRBJ1-1, with a possible D match to TRBD1 (5 bases). Germline V gives CDR1 SGHRS, CDR2 YFSETQ. Deletions cut 5 bases from V and 0 bases from J, with 8 bases between. This CDR3 is built from 13 residues. The CDR3 bases are TGCGCCAGCAGGGGACTGTTGAACACTGAAGCTTTCTTT. Its protein product is CASRGLLNTEAFF.